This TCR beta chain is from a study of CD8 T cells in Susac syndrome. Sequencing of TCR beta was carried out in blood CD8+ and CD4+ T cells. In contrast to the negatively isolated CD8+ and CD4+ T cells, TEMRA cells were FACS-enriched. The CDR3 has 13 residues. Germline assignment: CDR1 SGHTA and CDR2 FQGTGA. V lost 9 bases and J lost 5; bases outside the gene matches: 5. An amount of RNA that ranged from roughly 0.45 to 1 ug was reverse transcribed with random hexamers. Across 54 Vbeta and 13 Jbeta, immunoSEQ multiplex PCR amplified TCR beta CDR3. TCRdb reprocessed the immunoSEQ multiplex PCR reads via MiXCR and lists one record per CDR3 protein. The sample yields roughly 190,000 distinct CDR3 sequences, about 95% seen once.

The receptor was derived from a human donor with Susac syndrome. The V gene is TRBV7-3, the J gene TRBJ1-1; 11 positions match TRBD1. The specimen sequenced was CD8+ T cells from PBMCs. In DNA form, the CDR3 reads TGTGCCAGTGGACAGGGGGCTGGGACTGAAGCTTTCTTT. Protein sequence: CASGQGAGTEAFF.